This T cell receptor (beta chain) was sequenced during a study of blood T cell repertoires in COVID-19. Clones were sequenced by immunoSEQ multiplex PCR, and TCRdb holds only the in-frame ones, with some missing. The sample yields 95,000 to 100,000 clones, less than 85% seen once. The source is a woman over 75 with active or convalescent COVID-19. Sequencing used peripheral blood.

This CDR3 is CASSLVQGTGELFF. The CDR3 DNA sequence: TGTGCCAGCAGCTTGGTGCAGGGCACCGGGGAGCTGTTTTTT. This chain links TRBV5-4 with TRBJ2-2; weak D call: TRBD1 (5 bases). Germline V CDR1 and CDR2: SGHNT, YYREEE (reference sequence). Trimming removed 0 bases from V and 4 bases from J, with 7 bases in between. This CDR3 region has 14 residues.